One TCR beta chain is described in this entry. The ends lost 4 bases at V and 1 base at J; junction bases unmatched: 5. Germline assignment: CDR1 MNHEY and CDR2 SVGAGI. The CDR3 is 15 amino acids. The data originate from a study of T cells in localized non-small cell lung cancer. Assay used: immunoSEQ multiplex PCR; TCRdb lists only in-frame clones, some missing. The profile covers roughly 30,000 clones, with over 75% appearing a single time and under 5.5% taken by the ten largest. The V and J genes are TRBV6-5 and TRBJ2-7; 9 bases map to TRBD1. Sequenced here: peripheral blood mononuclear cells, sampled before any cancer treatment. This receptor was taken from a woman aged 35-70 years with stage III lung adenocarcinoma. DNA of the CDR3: TGTGCCAGCAGTTCGGACAGGGGTGAGTCCTACGAGCAGTACTTC. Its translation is CASSSDRGESYEQYF.